This T cell receptor (beta chain) is drawn from a study of T cell changes during pregnancy in multiple sclerosis. Sequencing used immunoSEQ multiplex PCR; TCRdb keeps in-frame clones, though not all of them. Among about 47,000 clones, 93% were seen once, and the ten largest hold 1.5% to 2%. V trimming: 1 base; J trimming: 0 bases; junction bases outside the gene matches: 7. The CDR3 covers 18 residues. The germline V gene has CDR1 SGHDN and CDR2 FVKESK. The chain is built from TRBV14 and TRBJ1-4; 8 nucleotides match TRBD1. The sequence was collected from a female donor with multiple sclerosis, enrolled in a pregnancy study. Sample: peripheral blood, taken in the second trimester of pregnancy. The CDR3 DNA reads TGTGCCAGCAGCCAAGCGACAGGGGAATATCCAACTAATGAAAAACTGTTTTTT. The encoded protein is CASSQATGEYPTNEKLFF.